One and the same sample provided the 30 T cell receptor beta chains below, sequenced in a study of blood T cell repertoires in COVID-19. The data were produced by immunoSEQ multiplex PCR, yet TCRdb's version contains in-frame clones alone and is incomplete. The top ten clones hold approximately 7.6% of a sample with 150,000 to 200,000 clones, more than 80% of them seen once. Sequenced input: PBMCs or T cells enriched from blood (not recorded which). These receptors were taken from a young woman who had recovered from COVID-19.

The chain combines TRBV6-5 with TRBJ1-5, with TRBD1 matching 7 bases. Per the germline V gene, CDR1 is MNHEY and CDR2 is SVGAGI. The V and J ends lost 6 bases and 7 bases, in that order; junction bases with no gene match: 6. The length of the CDR3 is 13 residues. The chain's CDR3 is CASSVDRDQPQHF. The CDR3 nucleotides read TGTGCCAGCAGCGTAGACAGGGACCAGCCCCAGCATTTT.

This clone appeared a single time. The chain combines TRBV5-1 with TRBJ2-5, with TRBD2 identical over 13 bases. This CDR3 is built from 16 residues. V shed 4 bases and J 7 bases; nucleotides not matched to a gene: 10. CDR1 is SGHRS and CDR2 is YFSETQ in the germline V gene. CDR3 in DNA: TGCGCCAGCAGCCTTGGGACTAGCGGGGCGAGGGTGACCCAGTACTTC. Its protein is CASSLGTSGARVTQYF.

This chain connects TRBV3-1 (or the pseudogene TRBV3-2) to TRBJ1-1, with D perhaps matching TRBD1 (6 bases). Per the germline V gene, CDR1 is LGHDT and CDR2 is YNNKEL (reference sequence). CDR3 length: 14 residues. V lost 4 bases and J lost 1, with 10 bases in between. CDR3 sequence: CASSPNRANTEAFF. The DNA of the CDR3 is TGTGCCAGCAGCCCGAACAGGGCGAACACTGAAGCTTTCTTT.

This chain joins TRBV18 and TRBJ1-1; weak D call: TRBD1 (6 bases). The germline gives CDR1 KGHSH, CDR2 LQKENI. V lost 6 bases to trimming and J lost 5 bases, with 13 bases between them. The CDR3 covers 13 residues. This chain's CDR3 is CASSEYRETEAFF. CDR3 in DNA: TGTGCCAGCTCGGAATACAGGGAAACTGAAGCTTTCTTT.

This chain connects TRBV7-9 to TRBJ2-7; TRBD1 aligns across 11 bases. Germline lookup yields CDR1 SEHNR and CDR2 FQNEAQ (reference sequence). The V gene end was trimmed by 4 bases and the J gene end by 0 bases; junction bases not matched to a gene: 8. The CDR3 totals 17 residues. The CDR3, as DNA: TGTGCCAGCAGCTCCGCGGGGACAGGGGGTATCTCCTACGAGCAGTACTTC. Translating it yields CASSSAGTGGISYEQYF.

V gene TRBV5-1 combines with J gene TRBJ1-6; 10 nucleotides agree with TRBD1. The CDR3 consists of 18 residues. The ends lost 0 bases at V and 7 bases at J; junction bases unmatched: 10. The germline V gene has CDR1 SGHRS and CDR2 YFSETQ. CDR3 sequence reads: CASSLDSGTGVGNSPLHF. DNA of the CDR3: TGCGCCAGCAGCTTGGATTCCGGGACAGGGGTTGGGAATTCACCCCTCCACTTT. Full variable domain (rest looked up from reference TRBV5-1 and TRBJ1-6): KAGVTQTPRYLIKTRGQQVTLSCSPISGHRSVSWYQQTPGQGLQFLFEYFSETQRNKGNFPGRFSGRQFSNSRSEMNVSTLELGDSALYLCASSLDSGTGVGNSPLHFGNGTRLTVT.

The V and J genes are TRBV6-5 and TRBJ1-1; tentatively, D is TRBD1 (6 bases). Germline V gene sequence: CDR1 MNHEY, CDR2 SVGAGI. V lost 2 bases and J 0 bases, leaving 13 bases between the germline ends. This CDR3 is 16 amino acids long. CDR3 amino acids: CASSYRLRGLNTEAFF. In nucleotides, the CDR3 is TGTGCCAGCAGTTACCGCCTCAGGGGCCTGAACACTGAAGCTTTCTTT.

The chain has TRBV14 and TRBJ2-7, with D possibly being TRBD1 (6 bases). V lost 2 bases and J 2 bases, leaving 10 bases between the germline ends. Germline lookup yields CDR1 SGHDN and CDR2 FVKESK. This CDR3 region has 14 residues. DNA for the CDR3: TGTGCCAGCAGCCAACTTGGACAGCCCTACGAGCAGTACTTC. Its translation: CASSQLGQPYEQYF. Supplemented by reference TRBV14 and TRBJ2-7, the full variable domain reads EAGVTQFPSHSVIEKGQTVTLRCDPISGHDNLYWYRRVMGKEIKFLLHFVKESKQDESGMPNNRFLAERTGGTYSTLKVQPAELEDSGVYFCASSQLGQPYEQYFGPGTRLTVT.

The V gene is TRBV30, the J gene TRBJ1-4; D not resolved. The CDR3 has 15 residues. The germline V gene has CDR1 GTSNPN and CDR2 SVGIG (reference sequence). The V and J ends lost 4 bases and 2 bases respectively, with 14 bases between them. The CDR3 nucleotides read TGTGCCTGGACCCAAAACCTAGGCACTAATGAAAAACTGTTTTTT. Protein product: CAWTQNLGTNEKLFF.

This clone was seen only a few times. The V and J genes are TRBV11-1 and TRBJ1-2, with TRBD1 as a possible D gene (5 bases). Germline CDR1 and CDR2: SGHAT and FQDESV (reference sequence). The CDR3 length is 13 residues. Trimming left V 5 bases short and J 1 base short, with 8 bases between. The CDR3: CASSPDINYGYTF. CDR3 nucleotides: TGTGCCAGCAGCCCGGACATTAACTATGGCTACACCTTC.

This chain joins TRBV30 and TRBJ1-3; D is unclear. The CDR3 length is 14 residues. Germline lookup yields CDR1 GTSNPN and CDR2 SVGIG (reference sequence). Trimming shortened V by 0 bases and J by 0 bases, and 6 bases separated the two germline ends. The CDR3 bases are TGTGCCTGGAGTGTATCCCACTCTGGAAACACCATATATTTT. Translation gives CAWSVSHSGNTIYF.

This clone was recorded once. The chain joins TRBV5-4 to TRBJ1-2; D might be TRBD1 (6 bases). Germline V gene data show CDR1 as SGHNT and CDR2 as YYREEE (reference sequence). This CDR3 has 14 amino acids. The germline V and J ends were trimmed by 4 bases and 1 base, with 11 bases remaining between them. The CDR3 region is CASSVGTFNYGYTF. The CDR3 DNA reads TGTGCCAGCAGCGTGGGGACATTTAACTATGGCTACACCTTC.

The chain couples TRBV6-5 to TRBJ1-6; TRBD1 matches 7 bases. This CDR3 comprises 15 residues. Germline-derived CDR1 and CDR2 are MNHEY and SVGAGI. J gave up 6 bases and V 5 bases, and 7 bases lay outside the gene matches. CDR3 sequence reads: CASSPLPGGNSPLHF. The CDR3 nucleotides are TGTGCCAGCAGTCCACTTCCAGGGGGTAATTCACCCCTCCACTTT.

The rearrangement links TRBV28 to TRBJ1-1; D gene unclear. Germline loops: CDR1 MDHEN, CDR2 SYDVKM. CDR3 length equals 12 residues. With 5 bases removed from V and 8 bases from J, the gap between germline ends came to 12 bases. This CDR3 reads CASSRAVGEAFF. Here the CDR3 DNA reads TGTGCCAGCAGTAGAGCGGTTGGCGAAGCTTTCTTT.

This chain uses TRBV5-1 with TRBJ2-3, with TRBD1 matching over 11 bases. V gave up 4 bases and J gave up 6 bases; unmatched junction bases: 22. Germline V gene data show CDR1 as SGHRS and CDR2 as YFSETQ. The CDR3 contains 20 residues. The CDR3, as DNA: TGCGCCAGCAGCCGGACTCCGGGACAGGGGGTATGGGGGACGATTGATACGCAGTATTTT. This gives the protein CASSRTPGQGVWGTIDTQYF.

The chain links TRBV19 to TRBJ1-5, with D possibly being TRBD1 (5 bases). Trimming shortened V by 1 base and J by 4 bases, and 14 bases separated the two germline ends. CDR3 length: 16 residues. The germline V gene has CDR1 LNHDA and CDR2 SQIVND (reference sequence). The CDR3 DNA follows: TGTGCCAGTAGTATAGGCGTGGGCAGGGCGAATCAGCCCCAGCATTTT. Its protein product is CASSIGVGRANQPQHF.

The CDR3 sequence is CAWSVLGQGGYEQYF. CDR3 in DNA: TGTGCCTGGAGTGTCCTAGGTCAGGGAGGGTACGAGCAGTACTTC. V and J are TRBV30 and TRBJ2-7; 7 bases match TRBD2. CDR3 length equals 15 residues. Trimming cost V 0 bases and J 4 bases; bases outside gene matches: 9. Germline CDR1 reads GTSNPN; CDR2 reads SVGIG (reference sequence).

The CDR3 loop reads CASSDSSRGTDTQYF. CDR3 nucleotide sequence: TGTGCCAGCAGTGACTCGAGTCGGGGAACAGATACGCAGTATTTT. The genes are TRBV6-4 and TRBJ2-3; tentative D call: TRBD2 (5 bases). Between the trimmed V and J ends, which lost 0 bases and 3 bases, there was a span of 10 bases. The length of the CDR3 is 15 residues. Germline values: CDR1 MRHNA, CDR2 SNTAGT.

This sequence joins TRBV28 and TRBJ1-5, with D unclear. V was shortened by 5 bases and J by 0 bases, with 23 bases between the two germline ends. The CDR3 is 19 residues long. Per germline, CDR1 MDHEN and CDR2 SYDVKM. For the CDR3, the DNA is TGTGCCAGCAGTCCCGCGGGAATAATCGACCTATATAGCAATCAGCCCCAGCATTTT. As protein: CASSPAGIIDLYSNQPQHF.

The chain couples TRBV19 to TRBJ1-4; the match to TRBD1 covers 9 bases. V was clipped by 5 bases and J by 8 bases; unmatched bases: 3. Germline V gives CDR1 LNHDA, CDR2 SQIVND (reference sequence). CDR3 length: 13 residues. CDR3 region: CASSGGTGEKLFF. The CDR3 bases are TGTGCCAGTAGTGGTGGGACAGGGGAAAAACTGTTTTTT.

The gene calls are TRBV4-2 and TRBJ1-2; D unresolved. CDR3 size: 14 residues. Deletions cut 3 bases from V and 3 bases from J, with 11 bases between. CDR1 and CDR2 from the germline V gene are LGHNA and YNFKEQ. Written as DNA, the CDR3 is TGTGCCAGCAGCCAGGGCCACCAGGACTATGGCTACACCTTC. Translated: CASSQGHQDYGYTF.

The chain joins TRBV27 to TRBJ2-1; 15 bases align to TRBD2. With V trimmed by 5 bases and J by 8 bases, 10 bases remained unmatched. The germline CDR1 and CDR2 sequences are MNHEY and SMNVEV (reference sequence). This CDR3 has 17 residues. CDR3 coding DNA: TGTGCCAGCAGTCCTCGGACTAGCGGGGGGGCAGGACATGAGCAGTTCTTC. Its translation is CASSPRTSGGAGHEQFF.

The rearrangement uses TRBV5-1 and TRBJ1-2; 9 bases are a match to TRBD1. J gave up 4 bases and V 4 bases, and 8 bases lay outside the gene matches. There are 15 residues in the CDR3. From germline, CDR1 is SGHRS and CDR2 YFSETQ. CDR3 loop: CASSPTGTGRYGYTF. The CDR3 bases are TGCGCCAGCAGCCCGACCGGGACAGGGCGCTATGGCTACACCTTC.

V is TRBV9 and J is TRBJ2-1, with a possible D match to TRBD2 (6 bases). CDR1 is SGDLS and CDR2 is YYNGEE in the germline V gene. CDR3 size: 13 residues. V was trimmed by 4 bases and J by 7 bases, leaving 12 bases between them. The CDR3 loop is CASSPGRGNEQFF. CDR3 coding DNA: TGTGCCAGCAGCCCAGGTCGGGGGAATGAGCAGTTCTTC.

The chain combines TRBV9 with TRBJ2-2; TRBD2 aligns across 10 bases. Unmatched junction bases numbered 11, after V lost 3 bases and J lost 3 bases. This CDR3 region has 18 residues. Germline loops: CDR1 SGDLS, CDR2 YYNGEE. This CDR3 reads CASSAGLAVSPYTGELFF. As DNA, the CDR3 is TGTGCCAGCAGCGCCGGACTAGCGGTATCCCCATACACCGGGGAGCTGTTTTTT.

The rearrangement links TRBV2 to TRBJ1-5; a possible D gene is TRBD1 (5 bases). Germline CDR1 and CDR2: SNHLY and FYNNEI. This CDR3 is built from 15 residues. Trimming shortened V by 2 bases and J by 6 bases, and 14 bases separated the two germline ends. The CDR3 protein is CASSEMGLQSQPQHF. The CDR3 nucleotides read TGTGCCAGCAGTGAAATGGGGCTCCAGAGTCAGCCCCAGCATTTT.

The count of this clone is one. The chain is built from TRBV23-1 and TRBJ1-5; D unclear. TRBV23-1 is an ORF; its function is uncertain. This CDR3 spans 14 amino acids. Trimming removed 4 bases at V and 6 bases at J, with 13 bases between. The CDR3 nucleotides are TGCGCCAGCAGTCGGGCCGAATCAGGTCAGCCCCAGCATTTT. This gives the protein CASSRAESGQPQHF.

The genes are TRBV30 and TRBJ1-6, with 7 bases fitting TRBD1. The CDR3 sequence is 12 residues long. The junction had 4 bases not matched to a gene; V was cut back by 0 bases and J by 14 bases. Germline assignment: CDR1 GTSNPN and CDR2 SVGIG (reference sequence). CDR3 amino acids: CAWSVTGTALHF. As DNA, the CDR3 is TGTGCCTGGAGTGTGACAGGGACGGCCCTCCACTTT.

The chain carries TRBV9 and TRBJ1-2; TRBD1 aligns across 7 bases. J was trimmed by 1 base and V by 5 bases; bases with no gene match: 5. There are 14 residues in the CDR3. In germline, CDR1 is SGDLS, CDR2 YYNGEE. The CDR3 DNA reads as TGTGCCAGCAGTCCGCAGGGGGATAACTATGGCTACACCTTC. It encodes CASSPQGDNYGYTF.

This clone was detected only once. The chain combines TRBV11-2 with TRBJ2-3, with D uncertain. The germline V gene has CDR1 SGHAT and CDR2 FQNNGV. V shed 3 bases and J shed 2 bases, with 6 bases lying between them. This CDR3 has 13 residues. The CDR3 DNA sequence: TGTGCCAGCAGCTTCCTAATCACAGATACGCAGTATTTT. Translating gives CASSFLITDTQYF.